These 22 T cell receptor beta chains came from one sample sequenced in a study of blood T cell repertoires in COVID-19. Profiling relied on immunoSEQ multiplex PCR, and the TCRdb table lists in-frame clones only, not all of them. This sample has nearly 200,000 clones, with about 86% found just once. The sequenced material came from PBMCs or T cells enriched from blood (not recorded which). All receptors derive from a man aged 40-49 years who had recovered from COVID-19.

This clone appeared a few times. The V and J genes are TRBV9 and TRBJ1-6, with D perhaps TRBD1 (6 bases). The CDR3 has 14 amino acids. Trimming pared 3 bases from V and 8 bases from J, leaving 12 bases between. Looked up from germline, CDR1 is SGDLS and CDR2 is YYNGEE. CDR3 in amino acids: CASSEQGMDSPLHF. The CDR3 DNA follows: TGTGCCAGCAGCGAGCAGGGGATGGATTCACCCCTCCACTTT.

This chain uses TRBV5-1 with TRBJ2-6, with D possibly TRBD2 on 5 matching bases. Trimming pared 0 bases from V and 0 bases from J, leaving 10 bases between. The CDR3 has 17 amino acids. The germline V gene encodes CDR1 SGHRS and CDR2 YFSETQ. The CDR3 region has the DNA TGCGCCAGCAGCTTGGAGGCGCGGGTCTCTGGGGCCAACGTCCTGACTTTC. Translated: CASSLEARVSGANVLTF.

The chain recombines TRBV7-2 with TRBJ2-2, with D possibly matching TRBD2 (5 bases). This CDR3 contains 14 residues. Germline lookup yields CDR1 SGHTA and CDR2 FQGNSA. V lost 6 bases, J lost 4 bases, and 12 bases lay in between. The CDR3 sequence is CASRSSLATGELFF. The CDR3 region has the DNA TGTGCCAGCAGGTCTAGCTTAGCCACCGGGGAGCTGTTTTTT.

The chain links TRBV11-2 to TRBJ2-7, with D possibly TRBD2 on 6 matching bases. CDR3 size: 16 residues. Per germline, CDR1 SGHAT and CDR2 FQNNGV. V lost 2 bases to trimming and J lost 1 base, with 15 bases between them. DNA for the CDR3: TGTGCCAGCAGCTTATATCCGGGGGAGTTATCCTACGAGCAGTACTTC. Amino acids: CASSLYPGELSYEQYF.

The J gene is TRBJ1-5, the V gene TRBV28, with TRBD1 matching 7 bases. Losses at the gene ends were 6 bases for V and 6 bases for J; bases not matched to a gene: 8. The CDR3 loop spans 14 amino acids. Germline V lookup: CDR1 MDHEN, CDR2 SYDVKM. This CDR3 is CASSGTAGAQPQHF. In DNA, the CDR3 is TGTGCCAGCAGCGGGACAGCGGGGGCTCAGCCCCAGCATTTT.

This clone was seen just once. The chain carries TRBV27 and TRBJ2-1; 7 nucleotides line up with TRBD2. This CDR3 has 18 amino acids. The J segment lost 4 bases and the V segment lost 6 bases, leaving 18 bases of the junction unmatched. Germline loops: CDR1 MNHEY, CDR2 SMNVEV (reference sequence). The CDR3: CASRSYLATGGSYNEQFF. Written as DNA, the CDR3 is TGTGCCAGCAGATCATACTTGGCGACGGGAGGTTCTTACAATGAGCAGTTCTTC.

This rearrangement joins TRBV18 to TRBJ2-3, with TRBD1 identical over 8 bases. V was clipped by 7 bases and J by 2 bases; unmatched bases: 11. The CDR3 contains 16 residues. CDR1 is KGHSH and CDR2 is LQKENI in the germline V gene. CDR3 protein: CASFGMTGDSTDTQYF. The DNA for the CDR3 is TGTGCCAGCTTTGGAATGACAGGGGATTCCACAGATACGCAGTATTTT.

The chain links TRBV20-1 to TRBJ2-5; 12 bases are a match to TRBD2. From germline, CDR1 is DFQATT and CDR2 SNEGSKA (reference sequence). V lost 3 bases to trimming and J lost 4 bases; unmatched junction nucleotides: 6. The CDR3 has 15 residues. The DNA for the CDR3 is TGCAGTGCTAGTCCTAGCGGGGGGGCCAGAGAGACCCAGTACTTC. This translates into CSASPSGGARETQYF.

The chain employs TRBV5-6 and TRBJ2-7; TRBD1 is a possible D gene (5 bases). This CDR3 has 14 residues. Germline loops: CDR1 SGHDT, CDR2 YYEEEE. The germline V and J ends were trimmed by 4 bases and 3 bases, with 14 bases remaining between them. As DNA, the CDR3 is TGTGCCAGCAGCCCCCGACAGCCTTACTACGAGCAGTACTTC. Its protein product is CASSPRQPYYEQYF.

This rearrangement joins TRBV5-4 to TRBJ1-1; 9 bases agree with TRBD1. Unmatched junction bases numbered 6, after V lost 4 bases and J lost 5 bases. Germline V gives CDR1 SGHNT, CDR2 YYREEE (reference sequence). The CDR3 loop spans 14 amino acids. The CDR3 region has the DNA TGTGCCAGCAGCGGTACAGGGGGCTGGACTGAAGCTTTCTTT. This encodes CASSGTGGWTEAFF.

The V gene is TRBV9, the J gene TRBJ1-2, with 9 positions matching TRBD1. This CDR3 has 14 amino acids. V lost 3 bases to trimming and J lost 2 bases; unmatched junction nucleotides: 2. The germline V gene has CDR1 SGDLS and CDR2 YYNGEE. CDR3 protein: CASSGDRGNYGYTF. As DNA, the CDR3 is TGTGCCAGCAGCGGTGACAGGGGGAACTATGGCTACACCTTC. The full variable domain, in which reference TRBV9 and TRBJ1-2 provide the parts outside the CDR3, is DSGVTQTPKHLITATGQRVTLRCSPRSGDLSVYWYQQSLDQGLQFLIQYYNGEERAKGNILERFSAQQFPDLHSELNLSSLELGDSALYFCASSGDRGNYGYTFGSGTRLTVV.

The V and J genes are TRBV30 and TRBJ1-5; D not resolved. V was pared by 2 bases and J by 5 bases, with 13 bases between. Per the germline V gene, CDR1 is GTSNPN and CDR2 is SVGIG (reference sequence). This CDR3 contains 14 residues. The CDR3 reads CAWSHPGFDQPQHF. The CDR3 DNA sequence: TGTGCCTGGAGTCATCCCGGGTTTGATCAGCCCCAGCATTTT.

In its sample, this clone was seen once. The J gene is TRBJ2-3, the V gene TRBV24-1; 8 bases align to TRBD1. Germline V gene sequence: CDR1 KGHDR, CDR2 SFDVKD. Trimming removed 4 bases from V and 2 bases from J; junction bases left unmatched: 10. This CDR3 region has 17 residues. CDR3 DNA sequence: TGTGCCACCAGTGACCCCCGGACAGGGAAACACACAGATACGCAGTATTTT. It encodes CATSDPRTGKHTDTQYF.

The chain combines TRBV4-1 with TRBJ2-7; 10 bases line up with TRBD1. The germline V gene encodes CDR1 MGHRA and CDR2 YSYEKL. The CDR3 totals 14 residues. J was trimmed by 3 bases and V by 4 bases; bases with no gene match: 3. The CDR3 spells CASSRDRGYYEQYF. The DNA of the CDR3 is TGCGCCAGCAGCCGGGACAGGGGTTACTACGAGCAGTACTTC.

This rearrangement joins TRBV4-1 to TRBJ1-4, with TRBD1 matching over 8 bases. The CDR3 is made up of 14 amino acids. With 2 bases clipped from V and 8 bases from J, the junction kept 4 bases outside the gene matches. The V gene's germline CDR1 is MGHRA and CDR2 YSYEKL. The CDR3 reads CASSQQGAREKLFF. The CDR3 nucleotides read TGCGCCAGCAGCCAACAGGGGGCAAGGGAAAAACTGTTTTTT.

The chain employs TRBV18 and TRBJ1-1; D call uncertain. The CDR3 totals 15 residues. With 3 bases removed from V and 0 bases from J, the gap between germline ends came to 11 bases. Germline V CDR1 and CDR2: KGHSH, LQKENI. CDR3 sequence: CASSPAVSMNTEAFF. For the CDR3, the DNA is TGTGCCAGCTCACCTGCAGTCTCCATGAACACTGAAGCTTTCTTT.

CDR3 sequence: CASSPDRGFHQPQHF. In DNA form, the CDR3 reads TGTGCCAGCAGTCCGGACAGGGGATTCCATCAGCCCCAGCATTTT. This rearrangement joins TRBV6-5 to TRBJ1-5; 9 positions agree with TRBD1. CDR3 length: 15 amino acids. After removal of 5 bases from V and 5 bases from J, the junction contained 7 bases not matched to a gene. The germline V gene has CDR1 MNHEY and CDR2 SVGAGI.

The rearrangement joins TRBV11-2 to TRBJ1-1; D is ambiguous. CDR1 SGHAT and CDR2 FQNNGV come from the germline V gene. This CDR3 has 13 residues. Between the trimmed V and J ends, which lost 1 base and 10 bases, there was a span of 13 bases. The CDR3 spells CASSLGGHSVAFF. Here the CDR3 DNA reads TGTGCCAGCAGCTTAGGAGGCCATAGTGTAGCTTTCTTT.

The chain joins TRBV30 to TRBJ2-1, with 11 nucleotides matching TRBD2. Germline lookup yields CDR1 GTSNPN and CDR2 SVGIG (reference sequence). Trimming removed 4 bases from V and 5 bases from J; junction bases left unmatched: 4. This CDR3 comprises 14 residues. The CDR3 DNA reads TGTGCCTGGAAGACTAGCGGGAATCACAATGAGCAGTTCTTC. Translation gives CAWKTSGNHNEQFF.

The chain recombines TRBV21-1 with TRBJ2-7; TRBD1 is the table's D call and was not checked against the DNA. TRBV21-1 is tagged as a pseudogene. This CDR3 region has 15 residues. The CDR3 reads CASSKWDRWPYEQYF. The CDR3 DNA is TGTGCCAGCAGCAAATGGGACAGGTGGCCCTACGAGCAGTACTTC.

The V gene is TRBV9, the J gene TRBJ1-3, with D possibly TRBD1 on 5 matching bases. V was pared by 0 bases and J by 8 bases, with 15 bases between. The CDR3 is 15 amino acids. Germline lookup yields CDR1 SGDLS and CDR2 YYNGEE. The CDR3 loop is CASSVGVGAIDTIYF. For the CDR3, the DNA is TGTGCCAGCAGCGTAGGTGTAGGGGCAATAGACACCATATATTTT.

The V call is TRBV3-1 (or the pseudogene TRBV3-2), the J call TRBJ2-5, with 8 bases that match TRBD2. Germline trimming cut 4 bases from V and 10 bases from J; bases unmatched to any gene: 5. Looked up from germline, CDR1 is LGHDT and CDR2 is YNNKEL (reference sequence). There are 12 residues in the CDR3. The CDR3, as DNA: TGTGCCAGCAGCCGCGGGACTAGGGACCAGTACTTC. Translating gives CASSRGTRDQYF.